This is a list of T cell receptor beta chains from one sample in a study of OX40 agonist ivuxolimab in advanced cancers. The table came from immunoSEQ multiplex PCR; TCRdb's copy has only in-frame clones and leaves some out. The sample lists 50,000 or so clones; 88% were seen once. The specimen was CD4+ or CD8+ T cells sorted from blood, collected in a trial of the OX40 agonist ivuxolimab. These receptors were collected from an adult with an advanced solid tumor such as melanoma, head and neck, liver or kidney cancer. Both conserved end residues are part of each CDR3. Each record gives: clone size, J gene, D gene, V gene, CDR3 protein, CDR3 DNA. The D gene is left open where the match is weak. Rows give clone size only sometimes, using once, few, many, or a class for an expanded clone.

>.|TRBJ2-5|.|TRBV30
CAWSVVGETQYF
TGTGCCTGGAGTGTCGTGGGGGAGACCCAGTACTTC
>.|TRBJ2-7|.|TRBV20-1
CSATKTLEQYF
TGCAGTGCCACTAAGACCCTCGAGCAGTACTTC
>.|TRBJ2-3|TRBD1|TRBV2
CASSVDRGQTDTQYF
TGTGCCAGCAGCGTCGACAGGGGTCAGACAGATACGCAGTATTTT
>.|TRBJ1-1|TRBD1|TRBV5-1
CASSLVPQGGQGAFF
TGCGCCAGCAGCTTGGTCCCCCAGGGGGGGCAGGGCGCTTTCTTT
>.|TRBJ2-7|.|TRBV27
CASSLSSASAYEQYF
TGTGCCAGCAGTTTATCGAGTGCTAGCGCCTACGAGCAGTACTTC
>.|TRBJ1-4|TRBD1|TRBV30
CAWSVPGQVDEKLFF
TGTGCCTGGAGTGTACCAGGACAGGTTGATGAAAAACTGTTTTTT
>.|TRBJ2-2|TRBD1|TRBV25-1
CASSEFKGGASGELFF
TGTGCCAGCAGTGAATTCAAAGGGGGCGCAAGCGGGGAGCTGTTTTTT
>few|TRBJ2-2|.|TRBV5-4
CATRKYTGELFF
TGTGCCACCCGCAAGTACACCGGGGAGCTGTTTTTT
>.|TRBJ2-2|.|TRBV7-3
CASSLTGRSDTGELFF
TGTGCCAGCAGCTTAACGGGACGGTCGGACACCGGGGAGCTGTTTTTT
>.|TRBJ1-3|TRBD1|TRBV9
CASRLGTGVGNTIYF
TGTGCCAGCCGCCTGGGGACAGGGGTTGGAAACACCATATATTTT
>.|TRBJ1-5|.|TRBV18
CASSPARGQPQHF
TGTGCCAGCTCACCCGCGAGGGGTCAGCCCCAGCATTTT
>.|TRBJ2-1|.|TRBV19
CASSTGRYYNEQFF
TGTGCCAGTAGTACTGGCAGATACTACAATGAGCAGTTCTTC
>.|TRBJ1-1|.|TRBV29-1
CSVGFSEAFF
TGCAGCGTGGGTTTTTCCGAAGCTTTCTTT
>.|TRBJ2-5|TRBD1|TRBV27
CASSIQGQDYETQYF
TGTGCCAGCAGTATCCAGGGACAGGACTACGAGACCCAGTACTTC
>.|TRBJ1-2|TRBD1|TRBV4-1
CASSPRQGADYGYTF
TGCGCCAGCAGCCCGCGACAGGGGGCTGACTATGGCTACACCTTC
>.|TRBJ2-1|TRBD1|TRBV5-6
CASSWGQGSLIDEQFF
TGTGCCAGCAGCTGGGGACAGGGCTCTCTTATCGATGAGCAGTTCTTC
>.|TRBJ2-1|.|TRBV7-9
CASSLWLTNRGNEQFF
TGTGCCAGCAGCTTATGGTTAACAAATCGTGGTAATGAGCAGTTCTTC
>.|TRBJ2-6|TRBD1|TRBV28
CASGRGGGGANVLTF
TGTGCCAGCGGGAGAGGGGGCGGTGGGGCCAACGTCCTGACTTTC
>.|TRBJ2-3|.|TRBV5-1
CASSLATRSTDTQYF
TGCGCCAGCAGCTTGGCGACTAGAAGCACAGATACGCAGTATTTT
>.|TRBJ2-7|TRBD1|TRBV2
CASSVLPGTGGGKQYF
TGTGCCAGCAGTGTTCTACCCGGGACAGGGGGCGGGAAGCAGTACTTC
>.|TRBJ2-5|.|TRBV7-9
CASSSTRGSETQYF
TGTGCCAGCAGCTCCACGCGAGGGAGCGAGACCCAGTACTTC
>.|TRBJ2-1|.|TRBV29-1
CSVEGRDRPYNEQFF
TGCAGCGTTGAGGGCAGAGACAGGCCCTACAATGAGCAGTTCTTC
>few|TRBJ2-7|TRBD1|TRBV2
CASSRDSYEQYF
TGTGCCAGCAGTCGGGACAGCTACGAGCAGTACTTC
>.|TRBJ2-5|.|TRBV5-1
CASSLGGGRGETQYF
TGCGCCAGCAGCCTGGGGGGCGGAAGGGGAGAGACCCAGTACTTC
>few|TRBJ2-7|.|TRBV5-6
CASSVTGLVNEQYF
TGTGCCAGCAGCGTCACAGGTTTAGTCAACGAGCAGTACTTC
>few|TRBJ2-3|TRBD2|TRBV4-1
CASSQPGLAGGQRSSTDTQYF
TGCGCCAGCAGCCAACCGGGACTAGCGGGAGGGCAAAGGTCCAGCACAGATACGCAGTATTTT
>.|TRBJ2-2|TRBD2|TRBV19
CASISGKNTGELFF
TGTGCCAGTATTAGCGGGAAGAACACCGGGGAGCTGTTTTTT
>.|TRBJ2-7|.|TRBV10-3
CAIQETGSYEQYF
TGTGCCATCCAGGAGACTGGCTCCTACGAGCAGTACTTC
>.|TRBJ2-7|TRBD2|TRBV5-4
CASSLAGLSSYEQYF
TGTGCCAGCAGCTTAGCGGGGCTTAGCTCCTACGAGCAGTACTTC
>.|TRBJ2-1|.|TRBV19
CASSMGPARGEQFF
TGTGCCAGTAGTATGGGGCCAGCGCGAGGGGAGCAGTTCTTC
>.|TRBJ2-5|.|TRBV7-9
CASSHLGADNLETQYF
TGTGCCAGCAGCCACCTAGGGGCAGATAACCTGGAGACCCAGTACTTC
>few|TRBJ1-5|.|TRBV6-1
CASSEAGSYNQPQHF
TGTGCCAGCAGTGAAGCGGGCAGTTACAATCAGCCCCAGCATTTT
>.|TRBJ2-3|TRBD2|TRBV10-3
CAISNSGSPTDTQYF
TGTGCCATCTCCAATAGCGGGAGTCCCACAGATACGCAGTATTTT
>.|TRBJ2-1|.|TRBV28
CASSRPLAFYNEQFF
TGTGCCAGCAGTCGCCCACTAGCTTTCTACAATGAGCAGTTCTTC
>.|TRBJ2-3|TRBD2|TRBV29-1
CSRAGLAGGGADTQYF
TGCAGCAGAGCAGGACTAGCGGGGGGGGGAGCAGATACGCAGTATTTT
>.|TRBJ2-4|.|TRBV19
CASSIRGAKNIQYF
TGTGCCAGTAGTATTCGGGGGGCCAAAAACATTCAGTACTTC
>.|TRBJ1-4|.|TRBV2
CASGFLLTNEKLFF
TGTGCCAGCGGGTTTTTGTTAACTAATGAAAAACTGTTTTTT
>.|TRBJ2-1|.|TRBV7-9
CASSLAGGTRGKQFF
TGTGCCAGCAGCTTAGCTGGCGGGACAAGGGGTAAGCAGTTCTTC
>.|TRBJ2-1|TRBD2|TRBV2
CASTPWGGLAPRGNEQFF
TGTGCCAGCACCCCCTGGGGGGGACTAGCGCCTCGAGGGAATGAGCAGTTCTTC
>.|TRBJ2-7|TRBD1|TRBV6-5
CASSYRQGPYEQYF
TGTGCCAGCAGTTACAGACAGGGCCCCTACGAGCAGTACTTC
>.|TRBJ2-7|.|TRBV10-2
CASSEGGTGLYEQYF
TGCGCCAGCAGCGAAGGGGGGACTGGCCTTTACGAGCAGTACTTC
>.|TRBJ2-5|TRBD2|TRBV18
CASSPLPSGQETQYF
TGTGCCAGCTCACCATTGCCTAGCGGGCAAGAGACCCAGTACTTC
>.|TRBJ2-5|TRBD1|TRBV7-9
CASSLGDREKETQYF
TGTGCCAGCAGCTTAGGTGACAGGGAGAAAGAGACCCAGTACTTC
>.|TRBJ2-7|.|TRBV11-2
CASMKQGFEQYF
TGTGCCAGCATGAAACAGGGTTTCGAGCAGTACTTC
>few|TRBJ1-5|.|TRBV5-4
CASSYNSNQPQHF
TGTGCCAGCAGCTACAATAGCAATCAGCCCCAGCATTTT
>.|TRBJ1-5|TRBD1|TRBV28
CASSALQGAVRNQPQHF
TGTGCCAGCAGTGCACTCCAGGGGGCGGTTCGGAATCAGCCCCAGCATTTT
>.|TRBJ1-2|TRBD1|TRBV18
CASSPGQFANYGYTF
TGTGCCAGCTCACCGGGACAGTTCGCTAACTATGGCTACACCTTC
>.|TRBJ2-1|.|TRBV6-1
CASSERSLLYNEQFF
TGTGCCAGCAGTGAGCGGTCGCTTCTCTACAATGAGCAGTTCTTC
>few|TRBJ1-1|.|TRBV7-9
CASSLGVGNTEAFF
TGTGCCAGCAGCTTAGGAGTTGGGAACACTGAAGCTTTCTTT
>.|TRBJ2-7|.|TRBV5-1
CASSLGQAFYEQYF
TGCGCCAGCAGCTTGGGACAGGCTTTCTACGAGCAGTACTTC
>.|TRBJ2-6|.|TRBV5-6
CASSFGPPGANVLTF
TGTGCCAGCAGCTTCGGACCTCCTGGGGCCAACGTCCTGACTTTC
>.|TRBJ2-7|.|TRBV2
CASSVGTYEQYF
TGTGCCAGCAGTGTAGGGACCTACGAGCAGTACTTC
>.|TRBJ2-7|TRBD2|TRBV2
CASSDWTSSYEQYF
TGTGCCAGCAGTGATTGGACTAGCTCCTACGAGCAGTACTTC
>.|TRBJ2-5|.|TRBV7-9
CASSYPRGGQETQYF
TGTGCCAGCAGCTACCCCCGTGGGGGCCAAGAGACCCAGTACTTC
>.|TRBJ2-4|TRBD2|TRBV9
CASTPRGLAGILAKNIQYF
TGTGCCAGCACCCCGCGGGGACTAGCGGGTATTCTAGCCAAAAACATTCAGTACTTC